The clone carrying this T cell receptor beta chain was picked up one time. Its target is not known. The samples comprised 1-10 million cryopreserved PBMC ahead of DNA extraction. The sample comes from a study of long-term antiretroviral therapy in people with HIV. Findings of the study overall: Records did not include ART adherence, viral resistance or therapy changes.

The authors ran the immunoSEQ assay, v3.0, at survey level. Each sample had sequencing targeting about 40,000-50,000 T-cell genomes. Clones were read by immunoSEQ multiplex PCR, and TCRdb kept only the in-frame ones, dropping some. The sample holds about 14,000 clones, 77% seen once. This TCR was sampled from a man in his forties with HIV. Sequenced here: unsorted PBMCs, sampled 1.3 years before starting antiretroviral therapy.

CDR3 region: CASSQDSPRPGGSYEQYF. CDR3 sequence (DNA): TGTGCCAGCAGCCAAGATTCCCCCCGTCCAGGGGGTTCCTACGAGCAGTACTTC. The genes are TRBV4-2 and TRBJ2-7, with 7 nucleotides matching TRBD1. This CDR3 spans 18 amino acids. V was clipped by 0 bases and J by 1 base; unmatched bases: 12. CDR1 is LGHNA and CDR2 is YNFKEQ in the germline V gene.